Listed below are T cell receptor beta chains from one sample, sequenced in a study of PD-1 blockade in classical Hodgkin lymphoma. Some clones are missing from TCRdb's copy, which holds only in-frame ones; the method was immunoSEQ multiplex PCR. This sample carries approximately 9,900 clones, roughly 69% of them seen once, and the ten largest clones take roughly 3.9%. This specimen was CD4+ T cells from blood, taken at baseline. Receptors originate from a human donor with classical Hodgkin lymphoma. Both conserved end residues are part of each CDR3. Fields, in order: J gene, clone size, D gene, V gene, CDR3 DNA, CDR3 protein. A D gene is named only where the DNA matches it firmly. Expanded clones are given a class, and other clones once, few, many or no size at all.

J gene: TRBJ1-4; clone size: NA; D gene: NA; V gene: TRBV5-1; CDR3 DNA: TGCGCCAGCAGTCCCTCCGCCGGGACGAATGAAAAACTGTTTTTT; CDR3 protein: CASSPSAGTNEKLFF
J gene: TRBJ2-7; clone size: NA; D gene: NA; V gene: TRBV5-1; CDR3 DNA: TGCGCCAGCAGCTTCCCGGACACCGTGCGCCAGCAGTACTTC; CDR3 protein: CASSFPDTVRQQYF
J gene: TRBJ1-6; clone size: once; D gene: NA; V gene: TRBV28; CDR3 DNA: TGTGCCAGCAGAAAGCCCGAAGGGTATAATTCACCCCTCCACTTT; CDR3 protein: CASRKPEGYNSPLHF
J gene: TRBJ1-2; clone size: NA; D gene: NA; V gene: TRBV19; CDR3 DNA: TGTGCCAGTAGTAAGGGGCAGATCGGCTATGGCTACACCTTC; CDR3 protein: CASSKGQIGYGYTF
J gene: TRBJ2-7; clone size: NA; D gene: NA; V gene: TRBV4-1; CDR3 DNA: TGCGCCAGCAGCCAAGACCCGACAGAGATCTACGAGCAGTACTTC; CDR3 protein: CASSQDPTEIYEQYF
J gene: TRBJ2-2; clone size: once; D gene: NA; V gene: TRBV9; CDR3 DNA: TGTGCCAGCAGCGTAGTTGACACCGGGGAGCTGTTTTTT; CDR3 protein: CASSVVDTGELFF
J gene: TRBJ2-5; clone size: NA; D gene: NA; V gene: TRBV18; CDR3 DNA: TGTGCCAGCTCACCACGGGCAGGGTTAGAGACCCAGTACTTC; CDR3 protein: CASSPRAGLETQYF
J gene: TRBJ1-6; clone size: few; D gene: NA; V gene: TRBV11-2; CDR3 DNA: TGTGCCAGCAGCCTCAGGGGAGGGGGGAGCTCCTATAATTCACCCCTCCACTTT; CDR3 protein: CASSLRGGGSSYNSPLHF
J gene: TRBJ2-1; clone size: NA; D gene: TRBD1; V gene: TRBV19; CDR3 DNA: TGTGCCAGTAGTAGACGGGACAGCCCCCCCTACAATGAGCAGTTCTTC; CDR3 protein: CASSRRDSPPYNEQFF
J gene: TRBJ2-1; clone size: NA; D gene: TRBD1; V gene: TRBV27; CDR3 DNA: TGTGCCAGCAGTTTCAGGGACAGGGGAATCAGTGAGCAGTTCTTC; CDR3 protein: CASSFRDRGISEQFF
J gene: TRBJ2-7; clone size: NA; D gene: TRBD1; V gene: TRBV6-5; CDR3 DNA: TGTGCCAGCAGACGACAGGGAAGCTACGAGCAGTACTTC; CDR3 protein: CASRRQGSYEQYF
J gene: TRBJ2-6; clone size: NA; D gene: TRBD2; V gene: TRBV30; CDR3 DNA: TGTGCCTGGAGTGCGACGGGACTACTCTCTGGGGCCAACGTCCTGACTTTC; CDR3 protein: CAWSATGLLSGANVLTF
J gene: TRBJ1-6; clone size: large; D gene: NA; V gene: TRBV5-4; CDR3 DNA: TGTGCCAGCAGCTTGGGACAGCCTAATTCACCCCTCCACTTT; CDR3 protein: CASSLGQPNSPLHF
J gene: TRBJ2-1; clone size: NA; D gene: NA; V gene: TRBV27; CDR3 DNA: TGTGCCAGCAGTTTCGCACTTTGGAATGAGCAGTTCTTC; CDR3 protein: CASSFALWNEQFF
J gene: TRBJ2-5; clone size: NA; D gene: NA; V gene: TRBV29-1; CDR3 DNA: TGCAGCGTTGGGACTTATCAAGAGACCCAGTACTTC; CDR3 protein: CSVGTYQETQYF
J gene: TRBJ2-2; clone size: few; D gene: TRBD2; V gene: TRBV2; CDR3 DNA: TGTGCCAGCAGTTTGCCGGGACTAGCGGGAGCGTCCGGGGAGCTGTTTTTT; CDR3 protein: CASSLPGLAGASGELFF
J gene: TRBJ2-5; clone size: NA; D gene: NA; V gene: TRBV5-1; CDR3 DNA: TGCGCCAGCAGCTTGATGTCACTTCAAGAGACCCAGTACTTC; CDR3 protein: CASSLMSLQETQYF
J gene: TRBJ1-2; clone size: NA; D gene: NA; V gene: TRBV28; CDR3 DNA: TGTGCCAGCAGTTCCCACTACAGGGACCGAGGCTACACCTTC; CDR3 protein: CASSSHYRDRGYTF
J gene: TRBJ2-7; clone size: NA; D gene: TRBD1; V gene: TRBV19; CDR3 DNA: TGTGCCAGTAGTATAACAGGGGTTGAGCAGTACTTC; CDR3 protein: CASSITGVEQYF
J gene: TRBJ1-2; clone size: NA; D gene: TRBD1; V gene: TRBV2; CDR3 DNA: TGTGCCAGCAGACAGGGGGTCGACTATGGCTACACCTTC; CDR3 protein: CASRQGVDYGYTF
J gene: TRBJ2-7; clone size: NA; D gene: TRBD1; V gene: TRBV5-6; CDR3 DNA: TGTGCCAGCAGCCGGACAGGGTTCTACGAGCAGTACTTC; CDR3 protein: CASSRTGFYEQYF
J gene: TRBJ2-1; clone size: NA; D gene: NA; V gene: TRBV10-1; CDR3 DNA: TGCGCCAGCAGTGACCGTGGATCCTCCTACAATGAGCAGTTCTTC; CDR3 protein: CASSDRGSSYNEQFF